The following is a T cell receptor beta chain sequence with its context. These data belong to a study of blood T cell repertoires in COVID-19. Study summary: Samples came from the United States, Italy and Spain, spanning acute and convalescent COVID-19.

The CDR3 has 15 amino acids. Trimming removed 4 bases at V and 3 bases at J, with 16 bases between. CDR1 is MRHNA and CDR2 is SNTAGT in the germline V gene. Some clones are missing from TCRdb's copy, which holds only in-frame ones; the method was immunoSEQ multiplex PCR. The sample includes 150,000 or so clones, approximately 82% seen only once; the top ten take around 7%. Enrolment of Seattle patients took place during active infection, and they were followed longitudinally. The specimen sequenced was peripheral blood. The sequence derives from a woman between 40 and 55 years old with COVID-19, enrolled during active disease. This chain joins TRBV6-4 and TRBJ2-7; D is possibly TRBD2 (6 bases). The CDR3 sequence is CASSVPGLGDYEQYV. Here the CDR3 DNA reads TGTGCCAGCAGTGTCCCGGGACTGGGTGACTACGAGCAGTACGTC.